The present entry profiles one T cell receptor (beta chain) with its context. Its antigen is not yet known. Base quality data are lacking; no much larger clone is found one base away. V is reduced by 2 bases and J by 3 bases, leaving a spacing of 8 bases between them. There are 13 amino acids in the CDR3, from cysteine to phenylalanine inclusive. Only CDR3 DNA remains: 39 bases, in frame from the first base. Reading the germline V gene gives CDR1 SGHRS and CDR2 YFSETQ. The sample originates from a study of cytomegalovirus exposure and HLA in healthy donors (dated by TCRdb to the late 2010s). About the study as a whole: According to an earlier analysis of several hundred of the donors, some 170 million T cells yielded 95 million to 140 million unique TCR beta sequences and approximately 280 Gb of sequence data. Approximately 300 gigabases of sequencing data and 70 million to 95 million unique TCR sequences made up an early release that covered roughly 670 HLA-typed donors. Of the approximately 400 genotyped donors, 65% to 90% fell in the genetic ancestry cluster associated with self-reported Caucasian donors. The study aimed to test whether cataloging public T cell receptors could reveal signatures of past pathogen exposure. The study used immunosequencing to profile the T cell repertoires of approximately 640 subjects and linked those repertoires to cytomegalovirus serostatus. Besides the first cohort of 666 subjects, a separate validation cohort made up of over 95 different subjects was used. To predict cytomegalovirus infection status, the study brought together high-throughput TCR immunosequencing, statistical association of individual TCRs with disease status, and machine learning. A later analysis re-examined previously published TCR beta repertoires from just over 650 donors and added high-resolution HLA genotyping to investigate patterns of TCR occurrence. In the later analysis, no new phenotypic data were used to find candidate immune exposures; instead, reliance was placed on TCR beta sequences and their occurrence across donors. An earlier analysis of nearly 600 of the donors applied high-throughput TCR beta sequencing to assess whether each TCR beta V gene segment acted as functional or pseudogenic. Donor age, sex, ethnicity and CMV serostatus were collected together with the repertoire data. Genome-wide SNP genotypes for about 60% of the roughly 700 donors were used in a later genetic analysis, which treated that subset as a discovery cohort. All discovery cohort repertoires had been generated using a single sequencing platform. Class I and class II HLA loci were covered by the typing at four-digit resolution. The number of typed donors differed by locus: roughly 620-640 for A, B, C, DRB1 and DQB1; 500 to 550 for DQA1; 606 for DPA1; and roughly 470 for DPB1. Five DR-DQ haplotypes were treated as single units for association and clustering because of strong linkage in the cohort. Among about 400 genotyped donors of the cohort, an average of approximately 220,000 unique TCR beta nucleotide sequences was sequenced per donor, of which about 19% were non-productive.

In total, approximately 690 healthy bone marrow donors made up the cohort. Cohort members were all nominally healthy when sampled, although unrecorded immune exposures were likely present. The donor was CMV seropositive and belonged to the group of over 250 seropositive cohort members. Each donor provided a peripheral blood sample, and peripheral blood mononuclear cells were used for TCR beta sequencing. The Qiagen DNeasy Blood Extraction Kit was used to extract genomic DNA from the blood cell samples. Receptors were amplified or captured by the immunoSEQ multiplex PCR assay. For the multiplex PCR, a mixture combining 60 forward primers for TCR Vbeta segments and 13 reverse primers for TCR Jbeta segments was used. A multiplex PCR assay on genomic DNA amplified the CDR3 region of rearranged TCR beta genes. The amplified TCR beta libraries were sequenced on the Illumina HiSeq System as 87-base-pair reads. The original methods were these. A later analysis counted approximately 84 million unique TCR beta chains across the 640 or so repertoires, and roughly 11 million of these chains were shared by at least two donors. To remove PCR and sequencing errors, raw reads were error-corrected and collapsed into unique sequences using a nearest-neighbor algorithm that merged closely related sequences. To assign V, D and J gene segments, CDR3 sequences were aligned to IMGT reference sequences. For a sequence to be retained, a match of at least six nucleotides to both a V gene segment and a J gene segment was required. A rearrangement was called productive if the CDR3 had no stop codons and remained in frame with V and J, and every other rearrangement was called non-productive. Following IMGT convention, CDR3 was defined as the stretch from the second conserved V-encoded cysteine to the conserved J-encoded phenylalanine. In an earlier analysis of around 640 of the donors, sequences lacking an unambiguous match to a single V gene segment were excluded. An earlier analysis of several hundred of the donors called V segments functional above 56.7% productive rearrangements and segregating when the between-donor standard deviation exceeded 5%. A statistical classification framework was built for diagnosing cytomegalovirus status from the catalog of TCR beta chain sequences. V and J gene assignment, in a later analysis, came from comparing TCR nucleotide sequences with IMGT/GENE-DB human TR gene sequences. Using the TCRdist pipeline, a later analysis assigned CDR3 sequences along with most-parsimonious VDJ recombination scenarios. In a later analysis, every TCR beta chain was defined by the combination of its CDR3 amino acid sequence and its V-gene family, and reads without a unique V-gene family were dropped. To address suspected cross-contamination and a sequencing artifact, a later analysis removed around 590 highly shared, low-generation-probability nucleotide sequences. A later analysis calculated a clonal expansion index for each public chain from normalized within-repertoire ranks of inferred template counts. In a later analysis, generation probabilities were computed with a VDJ recombination model fitted to out-of-frame rearrangements, and the resulting probabilities were checked against IGoR. In a later analysis, TCR-TCR, TCR-HLA and TCR-CMV co-occurrence was scored with hypergeometric tests, and a repertoire-size bias correction was applied to TCR pairs. To estimate false discovery rates, a later analysis permuted the HLA or CMV assignments 20 times. A later analysis grouped co-occurring TCRs with DBSCAN, adding TCRdist sequence similarity when clustering within HLA-allele-positive subsets. Repertoires with fewer than 30,000 or more than 120,000 public chains were left out of co-occurrence clustering, as were four to six repertoires with anomalous nucleotide sharing. The table comes from immuneACCESS by way of TCRdb, which keeps in-frame sequences with V and J called. Part of the clones is missing from these tables; in studies checked, under half for an unresolved V gene and the rest for unknown reasons. V, J and clone size derive from that table, while D and trimming were established from the DNA sequence. This sample is represented by over 90,000 clones; around 82% of them were singletons. Together, the top ten hold around a tenth of the sample.

The study at large found these results: Strong co-occurrence of HLA alleles, especially DR and DQ, made assigning TCR associations to individual alleles difficult. Correlated functional status among segregating V segments might be attributable to linkage disequilibrium, but an unknown experimental factor could not be ruled out. An earlier analysis of 587 of the donors showed that most TCR beta V segments appeared in productive rearrangements either about 87% or about 30% of the time, which broadly matched IMGT annotations. The 87-base-pair reads could not distinguish some IMGT-functional V segments, including TRBV6-2 and TRBV6-3, so those segments were excluded. A later genetic analysis reported fewer N-insertions in productive TCRs among donors in an Asian-associated ancestry cluster than the approximately 700-donor mean. For the cohort, immune exposure information was limited to CMV serostatus. The classifier was reported to diagnose cytomegalovirus status with high specificity and sensitivity in both the original cohort and the validation cohort. A cluster of highly shared sequence variants was judged likely to represent a technical artifact of the sequencing pipeline. Three of the identified cytomegalovirus-associated TCR beta chains were confirmed in vitro to be specific for cytomegalovirus antigens. In this cohort, only TCR beta chains were sequenced, and detectable features were limited by the absence of alpha or paired-chain data. Across donors, most TCR sequences were observed very rarely, whereas some public TCRs were present in many individuals. The study listed approximately 150 TCR beta chains as associated with cytomegalovirus. In a later analysis, TCR association rates were found to vary across HLA loci, with the most associated TCRs seen for DRB1 alleles and the fewest for HLA-C alleles. A later genetic analysis associated a missense DCLRE1C variant with V-gene and J-gene trimming of TCR beta chains, and an independent cohort replicated the association. HLA typing was unavailable for some donors at each locus, so association tests used only the typed subset. Most CMV-associated TCR beta chains appeared to be HLA-restricted in a later analysis, and the HLA associations seemed to be driven largely by CMV exposure. The earlier analysis of nearly 600 of the donors excluded approximately 15 rarely observed V segments, including chromosome 9 orphons, because counts were too low. Sequencing depth was assumed to be roughly uniform across donors in the presence/absence analyses, though that assumption may not hold. A later analysis associated 16,951 TCR beta sequences with specific HLA alleles at a false discovery rate of 0.05. A later analysis reported that several top co-occurrence clusters appeared linked to parvovirus B19, influenza, CMV and Epstein-Barr virus. In a later analysis, HLA-associated TCR beta chains were found to be more clonally expanded and to have lower generation probabilities than equally common non-associated chains. A further reported finding was that TCR beta sequences accurately predicted the HLA-A and HLA-B alleles for most subjects in the first cohort. It was suggested by the authors that the approach could potentially be generalized to other disease states and immunological phenotypes.

The sequence derives from a woman under 30 in good health and CMV-seropositive. Sample: PBMCs. The rearranged segments are TRBV5-1 and TRBJ1-1; the D gene cannot be resolved reliably. This receptor has the CDR3 CASSFSEDTEAFF. At the DNA level, the sequence is TGCGCCAGCAGCTTTAGTGAAGACACTGAAGCTTTCTTT.